Shown below are 7 T cell receptor beta chains from a single sample sequenced in a study of blood T cell repertoires in COVID-19. The method was immunoSEQ multiplex PCR; TCRdb's version includes in-frame clones alone and lacks a portion of them. Of 120,000 to 150,000 clones in the sample, 80% to 85% are singletons; the top ten hold roughly 5.7%. Sequencing was done on a sample of PBMCs or T cells enriched from blood (not recorded which). The source is a woman aged 45-65 years who had been exposed to COVID-19.

The chain couples TRBV7-2 to TRBJ1-5, with TRBD1 matching 10 bases. This CDR3 has 15 amino acids. Germline CDR1 and CDR2: SGHTA and FQGNSA. Trimming took 8 bases from V and 5 from J; bases not matched to a gene: 9. CDR3: CASSRDRGSHQPQHF. CDR3 coding DNA: TGTGCCAGCTCCAGGGACAGGGGAAGTCATCAGCCCCAGCATTTT.

This clone occurred once. The rearrangement uses TRBV19 and TRBJ1-1, with D perhaps TRBD1 (6 bases). Trimming took 10 bases from V and 4 from J, leaving 16 bases between them. CDR3 length equals 13 residues. From germline, CDR1 is LNHDA and CDR2 SQIVND (reference sequence). CDR3 region: CATKSRGGTEAFF. CDR3 sequence (DNA): TGTGCCACCAAGTCCAGAGGGGGCACTGAAGCTTTCTTT.

V gene TRBV30 combines with J gene TRBJ1-4, with D tentatively TRBD1 (5 bases). Germline values: CDR1 GTSNPN, CDR2 SVGIG (reference sequence). This CDR3 has 14 amino acids. Trimming pared 4 bases from V and 8 bases from J, leaving 17 bases between. The DNA of the CDR3 is TGTGCCTGGAAGTCCCAGGGCTCAGGAGAAAAACTGTTTTTT. Amino acids: CAWKSQGSGEKLFF.

This clone was recorded a few times. CDR3 region: CASSRGLLSRGTGETEAFF. CDR3 DNA sequence: TGTGCCAGCAGCAGAGGATTGCTGAGTCGGGGAACAGGGGAGACTGAAGCTTTCTTT. This sequence joins TRBV21-1 and TRBJ1-1; the table's D call, TRBD1, has no DNA check behind it. TRBV21-1 is termed a pseudogene. This CDR3 spans 19 amino acids.

A remark on this clone: In the same sample, other DNA sequences code for this CDR3. This chain connects TRBV11-2 to TRBJ2-7; 10 positions agree with TRBD1. V was pared by 0 bases and J by 1 base, with 9 bases of the junction left unmatched. The germline V gene has CDR1 SGHAT and CDR2 FQNNGV. There are 18 residues in the CDR3. CDR3 in DNA: TGTGCCAGCAGCTTAGAGGGCTACCGGGACAGGGGTTCCTACGAGCAGTACTTC. Amino acid sequence: CASSLEGYRDRGSYEQYF.

The rearrangement joins TRBV6-5 to TRBJ1-3, with D hard to call. Germline assignment: CDR1 MNHEY and CDR2 SVGAGI. CDR3 length equals 16 residues. Trimming cost V 2 bases and J 4 bases, with 15 bases left between them. The CDR3 is CASSYGSLQTGNTIYF. The DNA of the CDR3 is TGTGCCAGCAGTTACGGCAGCCTGCAGACAGGAAACACCATATATTTT.

The V call is TRBV27, the J call TRBJ1-5; 10 positions agree with TRBD1. This CDR3 contains 15 residues. The V gene's germline CDR1 is MNHEY and CDR2 SMNVEV (reference sequence). After removal of 4 bases from V and 9 bases from J, the junction contained 9 bases not matched to a gene. DNA of the CDR3: TGTGCCAGCAGTTCGGGACAGGGGATTTCGGCGCCCCAGCATTTT. This encodes CASSSGQGISAPQHF.